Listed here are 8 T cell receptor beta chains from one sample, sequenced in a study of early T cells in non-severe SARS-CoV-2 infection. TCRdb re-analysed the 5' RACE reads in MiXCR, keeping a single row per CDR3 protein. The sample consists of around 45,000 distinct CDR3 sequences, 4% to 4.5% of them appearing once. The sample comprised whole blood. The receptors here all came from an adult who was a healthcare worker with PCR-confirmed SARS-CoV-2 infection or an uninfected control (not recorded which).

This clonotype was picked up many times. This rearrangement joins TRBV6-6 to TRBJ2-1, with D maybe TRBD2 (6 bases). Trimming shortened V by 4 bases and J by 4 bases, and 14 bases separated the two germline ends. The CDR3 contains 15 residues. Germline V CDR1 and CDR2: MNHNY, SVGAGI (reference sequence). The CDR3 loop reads CASSSSGSLYNEQFF. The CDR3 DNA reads TGTGCCAGCAGTTCGTCCGGGAGCCTTTACAATGAGCAGTTCTTC.

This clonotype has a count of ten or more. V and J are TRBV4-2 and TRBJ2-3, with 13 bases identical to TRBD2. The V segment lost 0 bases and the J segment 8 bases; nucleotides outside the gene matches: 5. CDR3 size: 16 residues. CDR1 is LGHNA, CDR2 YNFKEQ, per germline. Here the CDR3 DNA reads TGTGCCAGCAGCCAAGAAACTAGCGGGAGGGCAGTTACGCAGTATTTT. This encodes CASSQETSGRAVTQYF.

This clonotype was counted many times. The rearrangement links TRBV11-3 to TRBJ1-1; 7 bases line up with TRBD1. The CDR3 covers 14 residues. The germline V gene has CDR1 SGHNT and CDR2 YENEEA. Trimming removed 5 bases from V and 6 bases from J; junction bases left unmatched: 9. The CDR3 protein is CASSTGQSRAEAFF. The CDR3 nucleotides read TGTGCCAGCAGCACGGGACAGTCGCGGGCTGAAGCTTTCTTT.

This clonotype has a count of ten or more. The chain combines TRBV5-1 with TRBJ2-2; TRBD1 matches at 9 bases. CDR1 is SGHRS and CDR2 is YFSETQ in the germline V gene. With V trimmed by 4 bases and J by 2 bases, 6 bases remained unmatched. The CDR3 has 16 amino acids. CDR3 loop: CASSPGTGSNTGELFF. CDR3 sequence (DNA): TGCGCCAGCAGCCCGGGGACAGGGTCAAACACCGGGGAGCTGTTTTTT.

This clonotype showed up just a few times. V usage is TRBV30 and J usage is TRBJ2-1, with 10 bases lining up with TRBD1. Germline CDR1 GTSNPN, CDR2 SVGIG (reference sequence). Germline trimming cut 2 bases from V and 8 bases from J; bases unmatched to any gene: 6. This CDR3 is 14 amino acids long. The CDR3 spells CAWSHGTGVYEQFF. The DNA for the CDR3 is TGTGCCTGGAGTCATGGGACAGGGGTCTATGAGCAGTTCTTC.

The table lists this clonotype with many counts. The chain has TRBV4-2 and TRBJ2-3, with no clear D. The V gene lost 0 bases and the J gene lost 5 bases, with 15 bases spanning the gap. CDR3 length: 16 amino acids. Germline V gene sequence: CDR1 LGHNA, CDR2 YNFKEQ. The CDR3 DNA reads TGTGCCAGCAGCCAAGAGGCGACCCCACGTGGAGATACGCAGTATTTT. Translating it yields CASSQEATPRGDTQYF.

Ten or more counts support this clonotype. The CDR3 region has the DNA TGTGCCAGCAGACTCCAGGTGAACACTGAAGCTTTCTTT. This gives the protein CASRLQVNTEAFF. The rearrangement joins TRBV6-1 to TRBJ1-1; D ambiguous. Germline V gene lookup returns CDR1 MNHNS and CDR2 SASEGT. The V and J ends lost 6 bases and 0 bases respectively, with 8 bases between them. The CDR3 is 13 residues long.

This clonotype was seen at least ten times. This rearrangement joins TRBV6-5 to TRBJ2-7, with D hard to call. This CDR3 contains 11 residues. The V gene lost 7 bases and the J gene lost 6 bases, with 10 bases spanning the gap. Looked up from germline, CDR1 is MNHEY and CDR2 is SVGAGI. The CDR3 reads CASTLGFEQYF. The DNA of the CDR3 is TGTGCCAGCACCCTCGGGTTCGAGCAGTACTTC.